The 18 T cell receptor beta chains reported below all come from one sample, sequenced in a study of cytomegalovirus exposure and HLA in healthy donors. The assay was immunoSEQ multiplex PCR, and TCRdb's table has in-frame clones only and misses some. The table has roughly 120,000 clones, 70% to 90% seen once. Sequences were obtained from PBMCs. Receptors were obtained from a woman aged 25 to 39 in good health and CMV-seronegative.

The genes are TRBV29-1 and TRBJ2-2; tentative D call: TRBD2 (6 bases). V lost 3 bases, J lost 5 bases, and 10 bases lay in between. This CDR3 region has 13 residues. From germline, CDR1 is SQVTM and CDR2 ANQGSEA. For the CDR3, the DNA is TGCAGCGTTGACGCTGCGGGGACCGGGGAGCTGTTTTTT. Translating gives CSVDAAGTGELFF.

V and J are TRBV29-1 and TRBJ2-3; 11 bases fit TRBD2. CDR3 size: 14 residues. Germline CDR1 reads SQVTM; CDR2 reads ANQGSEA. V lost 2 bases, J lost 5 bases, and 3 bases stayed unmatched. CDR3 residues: CSVELAGGGDTQYF. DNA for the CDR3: TGCAGCGTTGAACTAGCGGGGGGTGGAGATACGCAGTATTTT.

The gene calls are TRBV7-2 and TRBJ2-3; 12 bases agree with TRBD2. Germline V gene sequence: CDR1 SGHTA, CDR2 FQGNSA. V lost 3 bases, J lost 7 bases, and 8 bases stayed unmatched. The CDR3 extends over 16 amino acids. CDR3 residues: CASSFAASGGVHTQYF. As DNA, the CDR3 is TGTGCCAGCAGCTTCGCGGCTAGCGGGGGGGTACATACGCAGTATTTT.

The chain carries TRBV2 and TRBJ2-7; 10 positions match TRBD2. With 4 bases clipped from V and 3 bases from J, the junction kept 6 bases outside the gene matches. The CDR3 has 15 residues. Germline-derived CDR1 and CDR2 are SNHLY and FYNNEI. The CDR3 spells CASSGPQRGGYEQYF. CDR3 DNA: TGTGCCAGCAGTGGGCCGCAGCGGGGGGGCTACGAGCAGTACTTC.

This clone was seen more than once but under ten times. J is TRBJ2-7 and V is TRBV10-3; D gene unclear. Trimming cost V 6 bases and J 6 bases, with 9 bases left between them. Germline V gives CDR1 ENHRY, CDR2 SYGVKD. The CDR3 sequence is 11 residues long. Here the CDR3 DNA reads TGTGCCATCAGCCAGTCATCCGAGCAGTACTTC. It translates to CAISQSSEQYF.

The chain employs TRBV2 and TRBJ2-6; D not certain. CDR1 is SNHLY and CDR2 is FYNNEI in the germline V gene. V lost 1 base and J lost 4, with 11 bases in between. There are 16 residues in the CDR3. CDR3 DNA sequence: TGTGCCAGCAGTGAAGGCCGGGTCTCGGGGGCCAACGTCCTGACTTTC. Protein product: CASSEGRVSGANVLTF.

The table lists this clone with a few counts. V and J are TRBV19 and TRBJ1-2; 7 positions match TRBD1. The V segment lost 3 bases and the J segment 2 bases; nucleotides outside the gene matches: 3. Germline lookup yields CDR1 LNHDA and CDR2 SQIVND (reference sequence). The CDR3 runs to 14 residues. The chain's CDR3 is CASSIRGQNYGYTF. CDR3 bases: TGTGCCAGTAGTATTCGGGGACAGAACTATGGCTACACCTTC.

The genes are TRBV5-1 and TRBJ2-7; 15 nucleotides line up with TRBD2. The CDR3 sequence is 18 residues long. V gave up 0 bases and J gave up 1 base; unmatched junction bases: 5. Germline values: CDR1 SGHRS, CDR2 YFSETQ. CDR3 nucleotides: TGCGCCAGCAGCTTGGGAGGGACTAGCGGGGGGTCTTCCTACGAGCAGTACTTC. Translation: CASSLGGTSGGSSYEQYF. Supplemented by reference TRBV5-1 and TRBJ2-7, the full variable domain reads KAGVTQTPRYLIKTRGQQVTLSCSPISGHRSVSWYQQTPGQGLQFLFEYFSETQRNKGNFPGRFSGRQFSNSRSEMNVSTLELGDSALYLCASSLGGTSGGSSYEQYFGPGTRLTVT.

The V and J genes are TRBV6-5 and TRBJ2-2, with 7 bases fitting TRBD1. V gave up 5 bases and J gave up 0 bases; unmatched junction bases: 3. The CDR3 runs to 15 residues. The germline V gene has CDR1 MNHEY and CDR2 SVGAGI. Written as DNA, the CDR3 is TGTGCCAGCAGTCGCAGGGGGTCGAACACCGGGGAGCTGTTTTTT. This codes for CASSRRGSNTGELFF.

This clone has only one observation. DNA for the CDR3: TGTGCCAGCAAGGGGGGGGGACGCCTTAGCAATCAGCCCCAGCATTTT. Translating gives CASKGGGRLSNQPQHF. V usage is TRBV27 and J usage is TRBJ1-5; tentatively, D is TRBD1 (6 bases). The CDR3 runs to 16 residues. The V gene's germline CDR1 is MNHEY and CDR2 SMNVEV (reference sequence). Trimming shortened V by 7 bases and J by 0 bases, and 16 bases separated the two germline ends.

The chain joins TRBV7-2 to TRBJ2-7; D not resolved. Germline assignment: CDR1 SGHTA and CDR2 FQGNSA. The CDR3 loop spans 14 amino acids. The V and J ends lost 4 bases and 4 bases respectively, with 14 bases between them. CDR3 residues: CASSSAAFPYEQYF. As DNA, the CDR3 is TGTGCCAGCAGCTCCGCAGCGTTTCCGTACGAGCAGTACTTC.

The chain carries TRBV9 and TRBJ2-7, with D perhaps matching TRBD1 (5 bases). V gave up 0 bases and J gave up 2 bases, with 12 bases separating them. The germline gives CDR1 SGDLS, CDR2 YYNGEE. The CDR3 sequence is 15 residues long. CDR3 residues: CASSVGGRETYEQYF. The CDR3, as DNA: TGTGCCAGCAGCGTAGGGGGCAGGGAAACCTACGAGCAGTACTTC.

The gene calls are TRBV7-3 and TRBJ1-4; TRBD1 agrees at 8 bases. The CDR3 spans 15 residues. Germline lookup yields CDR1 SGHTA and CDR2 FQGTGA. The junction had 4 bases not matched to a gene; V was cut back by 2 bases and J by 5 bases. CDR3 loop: CASSLQGAPNEKLFF. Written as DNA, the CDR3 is TGTGCCAGCAGCTTACAGGGGGCTCCCAATGAAAAACTGTTTTTT.

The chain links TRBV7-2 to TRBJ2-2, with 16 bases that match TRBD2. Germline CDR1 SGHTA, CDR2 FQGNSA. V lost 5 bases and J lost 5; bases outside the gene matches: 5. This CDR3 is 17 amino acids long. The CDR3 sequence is CASSPGLAGGPTGELFF. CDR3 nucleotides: TGTGCCAGCAGCCCGGGACTAGCGGGGGGGCCAACCGGGGAGCTGTTTTTT.

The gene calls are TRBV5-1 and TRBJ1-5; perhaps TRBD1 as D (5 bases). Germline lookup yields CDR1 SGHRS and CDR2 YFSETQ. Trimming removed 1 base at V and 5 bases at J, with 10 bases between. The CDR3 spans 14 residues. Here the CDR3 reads CASSLRQGDQPQHF. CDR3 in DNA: TGCGCCAGCAGCTTGAGGCAGGGTGATCAGCCCCAGCATTTT.

CDR3 sequence: CASSRDRVSYGYTF. The CDR3 DNA reads TGTGCCAGCAGCCGGGACAGGGTTTCCTATGGCTACACCTTC. The chain joins TRBV7-9 to TRBJ1-2, with TRBD1 matching 9 bases. V lost 5 bases, J lost 4 bases, and 5 bases stayed unmatched. This CDR3 has 14 residues. Germline V gene sequence: CDR1 SEHNR, CDR2 FQNEAQ (reference sequence).

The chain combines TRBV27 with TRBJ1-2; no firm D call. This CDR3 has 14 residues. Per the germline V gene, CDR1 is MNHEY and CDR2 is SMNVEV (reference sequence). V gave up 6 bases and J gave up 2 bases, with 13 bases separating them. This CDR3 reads CASSAPGRNYGYTF. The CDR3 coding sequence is TGTGCCAGCAGCGCCCCAGGTCGGAACTATGGCTACACCTTC.

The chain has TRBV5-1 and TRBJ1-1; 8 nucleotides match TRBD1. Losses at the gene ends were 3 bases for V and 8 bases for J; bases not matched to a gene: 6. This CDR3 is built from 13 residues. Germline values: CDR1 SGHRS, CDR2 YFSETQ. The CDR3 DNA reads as TGCGCCAGCAGCTCGGACAGGGCAGGGGAAGCTTTCTTT. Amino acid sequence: CASSSDRAGEAFF.